Listed below are T cell receptor beta chains from one sample, sequenced in a study of blood T cell repertoires in COVID-19. Sequencing used immunoSEQ multiplex PCR; TCRdb keeps in-frame clones, though not all of them. The sample has approximately 200,000 clones; 65% to 80% are singletons. The sequenced material came from peripheral blood. Receptor source: a woman between 45 and 60 years old with acute or convalescent COVID-19. Both conserved end residues are part of each CDR3. A D gene is named only where the DNA matches it firmly. A row's size may be missing; if present it is once, few, many or a size class.

TRBD1,NA,TRBJ1-2,TRBV15,TGTGCCACCAGCAGGGGGACAGGGTTCTATGGCTACACCTTC,CATSRGTGFYGYTF
TRBD1,NA,TRBJ2-7,TRBV18,TGTGCCAGCTCACCATCCGGGACAGGGGTAGCCTACGAGCAGTACTTC,CASSPSGTGVAYEQYF
NA,NA,TRBJ2-7,TRBV9,TGTGCCAGCAGCGTAGAAAAAAGGACAGCGCAGTACTTC,CASSVEKRTAQYF
TRBD1,NA,TRBJ2-1,TRBV19,TGTGCCAGTAGTATATCGAGTTGGGACAGGAACAACAATGAGCAGTTCTTC,CASSISSWDRNNNEQFF
TRBD1,NA,TRBJ1-1,TRBV5-1,TGCGCCAGCAGCTTGGTAGGGGGCCTTAACACTGAAGCTTTCTTT,CASSLVGGLNTEAFF
TRBD1,NA,TRBJ1-4,TRBV7-2,TGTGCCAGCAGCCTCGACAGGGGGAATGAAAAACTGTTTTTT,CASSLDRGNEKLFF
NA,few,TRBJ2-1,TRBV7-9,TGTGCCAGCAGCTCCCCTGGACTGCGGACCCACAATGAGCAGTTCTTC,CASSSPGLRTHNEQFF
NA,NA,TRBJ1-6,TRBV9,TGTGCCAGCAGCGTAGGGGGGGGAGTAAATTCACCCCTCCACTTT,CASSVGGGVNSPLHF
TRBD1,NA,TRBJ1-1,TRBV14,TGTGCCACCCGAGGACAGGGGGGCACTGAAGCTTTCTTT,CATRGQGGTEAFF
NA,NA,TRBJ1-4,TRBV6-6,TGTGCCAGCAGTTACCCAGGGCTTTCTAATGAAAAACTGTTTTTT,CASSYPGLSNEKLFF
NA,NA,TRBJ1-1,TRBV28,TGTGCCAGCAGGAACCCACAGGGTAGCACTGAAGCTTTCTTT,CASRNPQGSTEAFF
TRBD1,NA,TRBJ1-5,TRBV6-5,TGTGCCAGCAGCAGAGACAGGGCCGGCAATCAGCCCCAGCATTTT,CASSRDRAGNQPQHF
NA,NA,TRBJ1-6,TRBV5-1,TGCGCCAGCAGCTTATCAGGACAGTATAATTCACCCCTCCACTTT,CASSLSGQYNSPLHF
NA,NA,TRBJ1-5,TRBV2,TGTGCCAGCAGCCTCTGGGGGGGGCGCGTCCAGCCCCAGCATTTT,CASSLWGGRVQPQHF
NA,NA,TRBJ2-3,TRBV27,TGTGCCAGCAGTTTATCGGGGGGGGCTCATCGGTATTTT,CASSLSGGAHRYF
TRBD2,NA,TRBJ2-1,TRBV20-1,TGCAGTGCTAGTAGCGGGAGATCCTCTGATGAGCAGTTCTTC,CSASSGRSSDEQFF
NA,NA,TRBJ2-2,TRBV15,TGTGCCACCAGCAGGCGGGGGAACACCGGGGAGCTGTTTTTT,CATSRRGNTGELFF
NA,few,TRBJ1-5,TRBV30,TGTGCCTGGAGCCCCCGGGAACATCAGCCCCAGCATTTT,CAWSPREHQPQHF
NA,NA,TRBJ1-2,TRBV7-9,TGTGCCAGCAGCTTTCCGACAGCTCGAGGCTACACCTTC,CASSFPTARGYTF
TRBD1,NA,TRBJ2-7,TRBV18,TGTGCCAGCTCTCCCGAACCCACAGGGGGCTACGAGCAGTACTTC,CASSPEPTGGYEQYF
NA,NA,TRBJ2-7,TRBV27,TGTGCCAGCAGTTCCCCTAGGGGCTCCTACGAGCAGTACTTC,CASSSPRGSYEQYF
TRBD1,NA,TRBJ1-2,TRBV4-1,TGCGCCAGCAGCCAAGAACCTCCGCTTGGGGGACAGCCCTATGGCTACACCTTC,CASSQEPPLGGQPYGYTF
NA,NA,TRBJ2-7,TRBV4-2,TGTGCCAGCAGCCAAGGCGCGGGACCCGAATACGAGCAGTACTTC,CASSQGAGPEYEQYF
NA,once,TRBJ2-7,TRBV7-2,TGTGCCAGCAGCCCCCACGGGACACCTAACGAGCAGTACTTC,CASSPHGTPNEQYF
TRBD1,NA,TRBJ2-7,TRBV29-1,TGCAGCGTTGGTGGGACAGCCACTAATACCTACGAGCAGTACTTC,CSVGGTATNTYEQYF
NA,many,TRBJ2-2,TRBV19,TGTGCCAGTAGTTCGGGACTTCACACCGGGGAGCTGTTTTTT,CASSSGLHTGELFF
NA,NA,TRBJ2-1,TRBV5-1,TGCGCCAGCAGCTCCCGAGACTACAATGAGCAGTTCTTC,CASSSRDYNEQFF
NA,once,TRBJ2-1,TRBV9,TGTGCCAGCAGCGCACGAGGGAACGGGGGTCCCTACAATGAGCAGTTCTTC,CASSARGNGGPYNEQFF